Listed here are 24 T cell receptor beta chains from one sample, sequenced in a study of cytomegalovirus exposure and HLA in healthy donors (dated by TCRdb to about 2017). Library preparation was by the immunoSEQ multiplex PCR assay. Held by TCRdb, this immuneACCESS table contains in-frame sequences only and omits some clones. Under half of the omission traces to an unresolved V gene where checked; the cause of the rest is unknown. This sample holds fewer than 130,000 clones; roughly 87% were observed only once. In total, the top ten clones hold 1.9% of the sample. The sequenced material came from PBMCs. The source of these receptors is a young woman in good health and CMV-seronegative.

The V call is TRBV7-2, the J call TRBJ2-3; 9 bases fit TRBD2. There are 16 residues in the CDR3. V dropped 5 bases and J dropped 4; count of bases not matched to a gene: 10. Germline assignment: CDR1 SGHTA and CDR2 FQGNSA. CDR3 loop: CASSILAGLVADTQYF. In DNA form, the CDR3 reads TGTGCCAGCAGCATACTAGCGGGCCTCGTAGCAGATACGCAGTATTTT.

The V gene is TRBV7-3, the J gene TRBJ2-5, with 9 bases identical to TRBD2. This CDR3 spans 15 amino acids. Trimming at V came to 4 bases and at J to 0 bases, leaving 3 bases not matched to a gene. CDR1 is SGHTA, CDR2 FQGTGA, per germline. CDR3 sequence reads: CASSSTSGHQETQYF. As DNA, the CDR3 is TGTGCCAGCAGCTCGACTAGCGGCCACCAAGAGACCCAGTACTTC. The full variable domain, in which reference TRBV7-3 and TRBJ2-5 provide the parts outside the CDR3, is GAGVSQTPSNKVTEKGKYVELRCDPISGHTALYWYRQSLGQGPEFLIYFQGTGAADDSGLPNDRFFAVRPEGSVSTLKIQRTERGDSAVYLCASSSTSGHQETQYFGPGTRLLVL.

The chain is built from TRBV6-5 and TRBJ2-7; no reliable D call. In germline, CDR1 is MNHEY, CDR2 SVGAGI. The V end lost 8 bases, the J end lost 0 bases, and 5 bases lay between the germline ends. CDR3 length equals 11 residues. CDR3 nucleotides: TGTGCCAGCGGCAGCTCCTACGAGCAGTACTTC. It specifies CASGSSYEQYF.

This chain connects TRBV7-8 to TRBJ1-2; 7 nucleotides match TRBD1. The J segment lost 10 bases and the V segment lost 5 bases, leaving 13 bases of the junction unmatched. CDR1 is SGHVS, CDR2 FQNEAQ, per germline. CDR3 size: 14 residues. The CDR3 bases are TGTGCCAGCAGCACCCGACCCCTTGACAGGGCCTACACCTTC. The encoded protein is CASSTRPLDRAYTF.

The CDR3 sequence: CASTPGGGRYNEQFF. CDR3 bases: TGTGCCAGCACCCCGGGGGGCGGGCGCTACAATGAGCAGTTCTTC. The gene calls are TRBV6-5 and TRBJ2-1; D possibly corresponds to TRBD2 (7 bases). V was shortened by 7 bases and J by 3 bases, with 16 bases between the two germline ends. This CDR3 comprises 15 residues. CDR1 MNHEY and CDR2 SVGAGI come from the germline V gene.

The gene calls are TRBV10-2 and TRBJ1-2; D might be TRBD1 (5 bases). The CDR3 runs 18 residues. Trimming shortened V by 10 bases and J by 0 bases, and 27 bases separated the two germline ends. Germline V gene lookup returns CDR1 WSHSY and CDR2 SAAADI. The CDR3 loop reads CATRSYQGLHPPNYGYTF. The CDR3 DNA reads as TGCGCCACCCGCTCCTATCAGGGCCTCCACCCACCTAACTATGGCTACACCTTC.

The V gene is TRBV27, the J gene TRBJ2-7, with unresolved D. V gave up 5 bases and J gave up 0 bases, with 11 bases separating them. CDR1 and CDR2 from the germline V gene are MNHEY and SMNVEV (reference sequence). The CDR3 spans 14 residues. DNA for the CDR3: TGTGCCAGCAGTCTATACCCGAGCTCCTACGAGCAGTACTTC. It encodes CASSLYPSSYEQYF.

The rearrangement links TRBV4-3 to TRBJ1-4; no definite D call. V was pared by 1 base and J by 4 bases, with 10 bases between. Germline values: CDR1 LGHNA, CDR2 YSLEER. There are 15 residues in the CDR3. The CDR3 nucleotides are TGCGCCAGCAGCCAAGGTCACAGCTTTAATGAAAAACTGTTTTTT. It codes for CASSQGHSFNEKLFF.

The J gene is TRBJ2-1, the V gene TRBV27; D is perhaps TRBD2 (5 bases). Trimming took off 6 bases at V and 2 bases at J, with 11 bases between the two ends. Germline lookup yields CDR1 MNHEY and CDR2 SMNVEV (reference sequence). The CDR3 totals 14 residues. The CDR3 DNA is TGTGCCAGCAGCCCTCCTAGCCCCTACAATGAGCAGTTCTTC. Translation gives CASSPPSPYNEQFF.

The count of this clone is one. The V gene is TRBV5-1, the J gene TRBJ2-5; perhaps TRBD1 as D (5 bases). Per the germline V gene, CDR1 is SGHRS and CDR2 is YFSETQ. The CDR3 covers 13 residues. Trimming removed 3 bases at V and 3 bases at J, with 9 bases between. DNA for the CDR3: TGCGCCAGCAGCTCTCAGGGTGAAGAGACCCAGTACTTC. Amino acids: CASSSQGEETQYF.

The genes are TRBV9 and TRBJ1-2; D call uncertain. This CDR3 has 15 residues. V lost 0 bases and J 8 bases, leaving 17 bases between the germline ends. The germline gives CDR1 SGDLS, CDR2 YYNGEE. The CDR3 here is CASSVEVGGAGGYTF. The CDR3 DNA follows: TGTGCCAGCAGCGTAGAGGTTGGCGGAGCGGGCGGCTACACCTTC.

The V gene is TRBV11-3, the J gene TRBJ2-2; 8 nucleotides match TRBD2. CDR1 and CDR2 from the germline V gene are SGHNT and YENEEA. The CDR3 covers 16 residues. The J segment lost 5 bases and the V segment lost 5 bases, leaving 10 bases of the junction unmatched. The CDR3 nucleotides are TGTGCCAGCAGCCTTAGAGGGACTAGAGGGACCGGGGAGCTGTTTTTT. Its protein is CASSLRGTRGTGELFF.

The chain carries TRBV28 and TRBJ1-5, with D possibly being TRBD1 (6 bases). Per germline, CDR1 MDHEN and CDR2 SYDVKM. The CDR3 length is 14 residues. V was pared by 4 bases and J by 2 bases, with 9 bases between. CDR3 DNA: TGTGCCAGCAGTTGGGACATGGGCAATCAGCCCCAGCATTTT. Its protein is CASSWDMGNQPQHF.

The chain couples TRBV10-3 to TRBJ1-2; TRBD1 aligns across 7 bases. J gave up 5 bases and V 8 bases, and 5 bases lay outside the gene matches. The germline gives CDR1 ENHRY, CDR2 SYGVKD. The CDR3 contains 12 residues. CDR3 DNA sequence: TGTGCCATCTGGGGACAGTCTTATGGCTACACCTTC. This translates into CAIWGQSYGYTF.

In nucleotides, the CDR3 is TGTGCAAGTCGCTTAGATCCGAGAACCTACGAGCAGTACTTC. Protein: CASRLDPRTYEQYF. The chain recombines TRBV12-2 with TRBJ2-7; TRBD2, the table's D call, lacks a check against the DNA. TRBV12-2 is given as a pseudogene. This CDR3 spans 14 amino acids.

The chain employs TRBV4-2 and TRBJ2-3; 11 nucleotides match TRBD2. Per the germline V gene, CDR1 is LGHNA and CDR2 is YNFKEQ. CDR3 length: 16 amino acids. V lost 1 base, J lost 0 bases, and 0 bases stayed unmatched. This CDR3 reads CASSQASGGSTDTQYF. The CDR3 DNA reads as TGTGCCAGCAGCCAAGCTAGCGGGGGGAGCACAGATACGCAGTATTTT.

The chain couples TRBV28 to TRBJ1-6; possible D gene TRBD1, 6 bases. The CDR3 runs 16 residues. Germline V gene lookup returns CDR1 MDHEN and CDR2 SYDVKM. The V end lost 6 bases, the J end lost 7 bases, and 19 bases lay between the germline ends. The DNA for the CDR3 is TGTGCCAGCAGCGGAACTCCGGGACAAGGCAATTCACCCCTCCACTTT. Its protein product is CASSGTPGQGNSPLHF.

This chain connects TRBV30 to TRBJ1-6, with 7 bases fitting TRBD1. V trimming: 2 bases; J trimming: 5 bases; junction bases outside the gene matches: 9. Looked up from germline, CDR1 is GTSNPN and CDR2 is SVGIG (reference sequence). This CDR3 spans 16 amino acids. For the CDR3, the DNA is TGTGCCTGGAGTCCCCTCCCCGGGACAGATAATTCACCCCTCCACTTT. This translates into CAWSPLPGTDNSPLHF.

This chain uses TRBV7-2 with TRBJ1-1; D gene ambiguous. The length of the CDR3 is 14 residues. The V gene lost 3 bases and the J gene lost 0 bases, with 8 bases spanning the gap. Germline assignment: CDR1 SGHTA and CDR2 FQGNSA. CDR3 in DNA: TGTGCCAGCAGCTTTCTAAGATTGAACACTGAAGCTTTCTTT. Translation: CASSFLRLNTEAFF.

This clone was counted a single time. The chain links TRBV18 to TRBJ2-1; D gene unclear. The V and J ends lost 3 bases and 3 bases respectively, with 9 bases between them. The germline gives CDR1 KGHSH, CDR2 LQKENI. The CDR3 extends over 14 amino acids. CDR3 DNA: TGTGCCAGCTCACCCTCTAACCTCTACAATGAGCAGTTCTTC. The encoded protein is CASSPSNLYNEQFF.

The V call is TRBV30, the J call TRBJ1-2; D is possibly TRBD1 (6 bases). CDR1 is GTSNPN and CDR2 is SVGIG in the germline V gene (reference sequence). The CDR3 runs 15 residues. The V and J ends lost 3 bases and 3 bases respectively, with 17 bases between them. DNA for the CDR3: TGTGCCTGGAGCCCCTCCTGGACAGTCGACTATGGCTACACCTTC. Translation gives CAWSPSWTVDYGYTF.

This clone is a singleton in its sample. The gene calls are TRBV29-1 and TRBJ1-3; tentatively, D is TRBD1 (6 bases). CDR3 length equals 15 residues. Germline loops: CDR1 SQVTM, CDR2 ANQGSEA. V lost 5 bases, J lost 7 bases, and 21 bases lay in between. DNA of the CDR3: TGCAGCGTTCTCACGGGACACTCAACGGGGAACACCATATATTTT. Translated: CSVLTGHSTGNTIYF.

The chain is built from TRBV9 and TRBJ2-1; 7 bases line up with TRBD2. The CDR3 has 16 amino acids. Trimming at V came to 4 bases and at J to 8 bases, leaving 15 bases not matched to a gene. Per germline, CDR1 SGDLS and CDR2 YYNGEE. CDR3 sequence reads: CASSLNEGRALDEQFF. For the CDR3, the DNA is TGTGCCAGCAGCCTCAACGAGGGGAGGGCTCTGGATGAGCAGTTCTTC.

This clone was recorded a few times. The rearrangement joins TRBV6-6 to TRBJ1-2; the match to TRBD1 covers 7 bases. After removal of 5 bases from V and 6 bases from J, the junction contained 6 bases not matched to a gene. The CDR3 has 13 residues. The germline CDR1 and CDR2 sequences are MNHNY and SVGAGI (reference sequence). The CDR3 region is CASSQTGYHGYTF. The CDR3 DNA reads TGTGCCAGCAGTCAGACAGGGTATCATGGCTACACCTTC.